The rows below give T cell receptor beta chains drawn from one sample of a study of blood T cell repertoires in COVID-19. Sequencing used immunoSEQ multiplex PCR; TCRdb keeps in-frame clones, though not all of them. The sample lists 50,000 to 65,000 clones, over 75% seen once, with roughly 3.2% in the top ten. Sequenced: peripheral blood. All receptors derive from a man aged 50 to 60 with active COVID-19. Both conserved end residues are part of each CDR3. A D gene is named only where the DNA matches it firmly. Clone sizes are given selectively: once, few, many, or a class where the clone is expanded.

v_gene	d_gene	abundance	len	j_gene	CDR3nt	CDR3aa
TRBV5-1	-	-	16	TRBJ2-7	TGCGCCAGCAGCTTGAGGAGGGGCGGCGAGAACTACGAGCAGTACTTC	CASSLRRGGENYEQYF
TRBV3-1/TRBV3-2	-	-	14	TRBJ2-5	TGTGCCAGCAGCCCCGACGGAGGATGGGAGACCCAGTACTTC	CASSPDGGWETQYF
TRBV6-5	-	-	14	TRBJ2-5	TGTGCCAGCAGTTACAGAGGGAACCAAGAGACCCAGTACTTC	CASSYRGNQETQYF
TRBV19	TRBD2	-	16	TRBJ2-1	TGTGCCAGTAGTACAAGACTAGCGGGAGTCCACAATGAGCAGTTCTTC	CASSTRLAGVHNEQFF
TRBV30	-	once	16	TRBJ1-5	TGTGCCTGGAGTAGAAGGATCCACAGGGACAATCAGCCCCAGCATTTT	CAWSRRIHRDNQPQHF
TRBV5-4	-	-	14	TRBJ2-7	TGTGCCAGCAGCTTGAAGGGGAACTCCTACGAGCAGTACTTC	CASSLKGNSYEQYF
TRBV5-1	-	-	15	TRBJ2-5	TGCGCCAGCAGCTTGGACGCGACATACCAAGAGACCCAGTACTTC	CASSLDATYQETQYF
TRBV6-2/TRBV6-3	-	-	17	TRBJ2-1	TGTGCCAGCAGTTCGCCGGGACTCATGAGCTCCTACAATGAGCAGTTCTTC	CASSSPGLMSSYNEQFF
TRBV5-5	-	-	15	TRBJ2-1	TGTGCCAGCAGCTTTCGACAGGTCTCCTACAATGAGCAGTTCTTC	CASSFRQVSYNEQFF
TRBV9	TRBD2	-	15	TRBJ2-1	TGTGCCAGCAGCTTCGGACTAGCGGGAGACAATGAGCAGTTCTTC	CASSFGLAGDNEQFF
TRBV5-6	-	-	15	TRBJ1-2	TGTGCCAGCAGCTTGGGACAGGTGGGACCCTATGGCTACACCTTC	CASSLGQVGPYGYTF
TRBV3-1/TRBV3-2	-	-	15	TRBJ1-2	TGTGCCAGCAGCCAACTACAGGGATCCCTCTATGGCTACACCTTC	CASSQLQGSLYGYTF
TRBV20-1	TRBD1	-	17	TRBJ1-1	TGCAGTGCTAGTGGGGACAGGGGCGCTCGTTTGAACACTGAAGCTTTCTTT	CSASGDRGARLNTEAFF
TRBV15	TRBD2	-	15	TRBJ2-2	TGTGCCACCAGATCCAGCGGGGTTAACACCGGGGAGCTGTTTTTT	CATRSSGVNTGELFF
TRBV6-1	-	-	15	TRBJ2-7	TGTGCCAGCAGTGATTGGCAGGGATTGATTTACGAGCAGTACTTC	CASSDWQGLIYEQYF
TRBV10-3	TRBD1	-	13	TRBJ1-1	TGTGCCATCAGAGGACAGGGGAGGGCTGAAGCTTTCTTT	CAIRGQGRAEAFF
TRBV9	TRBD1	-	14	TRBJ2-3	TGTGCCAGCAGCGGGGACAGGGAGGGAGATACGCAGTATTTT	CASSGDREGDTQYF
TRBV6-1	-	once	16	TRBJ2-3	TGTGCCAGCAGTGAAAGGGGGGGGTGGAGCACAGATACGCAGTATTTT	CASSERGGWSTDTQYF
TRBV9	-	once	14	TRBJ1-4	TGTGCCAGCAGCGTGGGCGATGCTAATGAAAAACTGTTTTTT	CASSVGDANEKLFF
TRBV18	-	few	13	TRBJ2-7	TGTGCCAGCTCACCAGCGGCAGAGGTCGAGCAGTACTTC	CASSPAAEVEQYF
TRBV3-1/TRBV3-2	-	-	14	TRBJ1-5	TGTGCCAGCAGCCCTTACAGGGAGGGTCAGCCCCAGCATTTT	CASSPYREGQPQHF
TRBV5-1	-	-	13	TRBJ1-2	TGCGCCAGCACCCAGGACGGACAATATGGCTACACCTTC	CASTQDGQYGYTF
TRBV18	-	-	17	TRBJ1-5	TGTGCCAGCTCCCCTAGCCGGGAGCCATCTAGCAATCAGCCCCAGCATTTT	CASSPSREPSSNQPQHF
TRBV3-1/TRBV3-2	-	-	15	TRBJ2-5	TGTGCCAGCAGCCAAGATCTAGAGGGGGGGGAGACCCAGTACTTC	CASSQDLEGGETQYF
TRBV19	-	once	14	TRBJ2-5	TGTGCCAGTAGGGGATTAGCGGATGCTTGGACCCAGTACTTC	CASRGLADAWTQYF
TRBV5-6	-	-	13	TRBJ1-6	TGTGCCAGCAGCTTGGGGGGCTCCTTCTCCCTCCACTTT	CASSLGGSFSLHF
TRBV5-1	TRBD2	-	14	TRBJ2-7	TGCGCCAGCAGCTTGGCTAGCGGAGACTACGAGCAGTACTTC	CASSLASGDYEQYF
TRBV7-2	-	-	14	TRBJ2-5	TGTGCCAGCAGCAGACGGGACTACCAAGAGACCCAGTACTTC	CASSRRDYQETQYF
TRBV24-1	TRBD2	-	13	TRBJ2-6	TGTGCCACAGCGGGGCCGGGGGCCAACGTCCTGACTTTC	CATAGPGANVLTF
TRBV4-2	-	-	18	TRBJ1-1	TGTGCCAGCAGCCAAGACTTGGCAGGCCGATTATCGGCAGTTGAAGCTTTCTTT	CASSQDLAGRLSAVEAFF
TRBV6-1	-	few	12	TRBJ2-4	TGTGCCAGCAGTGAAGGAGGAATTCGGCAGTACTTC	CASSEGGIRQYF
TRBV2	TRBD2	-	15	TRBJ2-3	TGTGCCAGCAGCCCCGCGGGAGGGTTCACAGATACGCAGTATTTT	CASSPAGGFTDTQYF
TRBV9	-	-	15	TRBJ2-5	TGTGCCAGCAGCAGGGACGCCGGGGGTCAAGAGACCCAGTACTTC	CASSRDAGGQETQYF
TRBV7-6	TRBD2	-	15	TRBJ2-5	TGTGCCAGCAGCTTAAGGACTAGGGGACAAGAGACCCAGTACTTC	CASSLRTRGQETQYF
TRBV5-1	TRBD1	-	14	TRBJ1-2	TGCGCCAGCAGCTTCCGACAGGGGTACTATGGCTACACCTTC	CASSFRQGYYGYTF
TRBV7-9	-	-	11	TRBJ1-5	TGTGCCAGCAGTTCGGGAGGGTTCCAGCATTTT	CASSSGGFQHF
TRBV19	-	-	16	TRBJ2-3	TGTGCCAGTAGTCGGCCTCAGGGGTTACAGGCAGATACGCAGTATTTT	CASSRPQGLQADTQYF
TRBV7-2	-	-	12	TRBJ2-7	TGTGCCAGCAGCCAGGGTTACTACGAGCAGTACTTC	CASSQGYYEQYF
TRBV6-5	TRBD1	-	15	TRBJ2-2	TGTGCCAGCAGTTACCAGGGGGCGAACACCGGGGAGCTGTTTTTT	CASSYQGANTGELFF
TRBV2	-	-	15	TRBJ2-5	TGTGCCAGCAGTGAAGCGTGGGACAAAGTAGAGACCCAGTACTTC	CASSEAWDKVETQYF